This T cell receptor beta chain was sequenced in a study of blood T cell repertoires in COVID-19. The J segment lost 4 bases and the V segment lost 10 bases, leaving 13 bases of the junction unmatched. Germline values: CDR1 LNHDA, CDR2 SQIVND (reference sequence). This CDR3 comprises 15 residues. TCRdb's copy holds only in-frame clones and misses some; the assay was immunoSEQ multiplex PCR. The sample carries some 160,000 clones, around four fifths recorded once. V gene TRBV19 combines with J gene TRBJ2-7; 10 bases agree with TRBD2. The TCR sequence derives from a woman in her 70s who had recovered from COVID-19. Material: peripheral blood. The CDR3 DNA reads TGTGCCACAGCCACCCCGGGACTAGCGTCTTACGAGCAGTACTTC. It yields the protein CATATPGLASYEQYF.